The sample holds one count of the clone carrying this TCR beta chain. The sample is drawn from a study of radiotherapy plus CTLA-4 blockade in lung cancer. Study overall: Overall, about 19% of patients showed an objective response, while 25% to 40% attained disease control.

The table came from immunoSEQ multiplex PCR; TCRdb's copy has only in-frame clones and leaves some out. This sample has around 44,000 clones; approximately 80% occur once, and the top ten carry over 2%. The CDR3 has 13 amino acids. CDR1 and CDR2 from the germline V gene are SNHLY and FYNNEI. The V end was cut by 6 bases, the J end by 1 base, with 9 bases between. This specimen consisted of peripheral blood, obtained from a patient treated with radiotherapy plus ipilimumab. The V gene is TRBV2, the J gene TRBJ1-2; D call uncertain. This TCR was sampled from a human donor with non-small cell lung cancer whose response to radiotherapy plus ipilimumab could not be evaluated. The CDR3 region is CASRPGRNYGYTF. CDR3 bases: TGTGCCAGCAGGCCGGGTCGTAACTATGGCTACACCTTC. The variable domain in full, with the rest retrieved from reference TRBV2 and TRBJ1-2, is EPEVTQTPSHQVTQMGQEVILRCVPISNHLYFYWYRQILGQKVEFLVSFYNNEISEKSEIFDDQFSVERPDGSNFTLKIRSTKLEDSAMYFCASRPGRNYGYTFGSGTRLTVV.